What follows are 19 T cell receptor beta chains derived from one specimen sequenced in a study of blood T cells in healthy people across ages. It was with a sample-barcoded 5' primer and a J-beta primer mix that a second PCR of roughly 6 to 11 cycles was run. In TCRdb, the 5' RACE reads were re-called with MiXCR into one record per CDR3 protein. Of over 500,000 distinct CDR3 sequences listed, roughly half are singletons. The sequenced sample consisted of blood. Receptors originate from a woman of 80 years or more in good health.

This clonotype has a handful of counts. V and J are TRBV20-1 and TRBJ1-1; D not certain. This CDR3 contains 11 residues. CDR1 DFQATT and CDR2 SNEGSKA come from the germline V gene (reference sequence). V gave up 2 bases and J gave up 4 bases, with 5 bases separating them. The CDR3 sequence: CSARLVTEAFF. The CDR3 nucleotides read TGCAGTGCTAGATTGGTCACTGAAGCTTTCTTT.

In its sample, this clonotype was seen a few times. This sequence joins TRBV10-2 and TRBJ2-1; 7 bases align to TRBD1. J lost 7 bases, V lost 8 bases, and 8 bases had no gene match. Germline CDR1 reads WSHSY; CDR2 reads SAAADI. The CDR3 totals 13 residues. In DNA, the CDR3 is TGCGCCAGCGGCGGACAGGTGGGGAATGAGCAGTTCTTC. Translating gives CASGGQVGNEQFF.

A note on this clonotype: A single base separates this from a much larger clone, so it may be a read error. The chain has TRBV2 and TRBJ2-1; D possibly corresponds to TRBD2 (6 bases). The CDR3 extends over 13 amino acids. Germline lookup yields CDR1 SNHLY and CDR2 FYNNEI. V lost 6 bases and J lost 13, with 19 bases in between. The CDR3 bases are TGTGCCAGCAGGAGGGACTCAGAAGAGACCCAGTTCTTC. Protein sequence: CASRRDSEETQFF.

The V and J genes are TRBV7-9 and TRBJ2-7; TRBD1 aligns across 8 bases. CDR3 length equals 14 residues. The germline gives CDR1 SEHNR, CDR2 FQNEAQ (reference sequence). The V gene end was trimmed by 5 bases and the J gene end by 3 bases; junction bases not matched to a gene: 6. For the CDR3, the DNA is TGTGCCAGCAGCGCGGACAGGGTAGTCTACGAGCAGTACTTC. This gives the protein CASSADRVVYEQYF.

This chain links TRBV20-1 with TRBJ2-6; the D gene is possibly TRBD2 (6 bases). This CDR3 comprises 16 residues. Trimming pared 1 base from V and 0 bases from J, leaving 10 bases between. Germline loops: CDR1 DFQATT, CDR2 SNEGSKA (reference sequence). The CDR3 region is CSARVRRGSGANVLTF. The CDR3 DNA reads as TGCAGTGCTAGAGTAAGGCGGGGCTCTGGGGCCAACGTCCTGACTTTC.

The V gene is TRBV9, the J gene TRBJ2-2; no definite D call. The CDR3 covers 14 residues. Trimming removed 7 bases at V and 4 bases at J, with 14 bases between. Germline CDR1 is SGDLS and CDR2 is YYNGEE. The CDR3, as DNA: TGTGCCAGCCAGGCCGGCAGCGTCACCGGGGAGCTGTTTTTT. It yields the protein CASQAGSVTGELFF.

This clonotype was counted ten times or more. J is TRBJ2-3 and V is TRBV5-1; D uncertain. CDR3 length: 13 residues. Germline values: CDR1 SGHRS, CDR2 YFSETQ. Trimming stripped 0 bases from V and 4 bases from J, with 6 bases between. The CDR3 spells CASSLDTSDTQYF. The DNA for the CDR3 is TGCGCCAGCAGCTTGGACACCTCAGATACGCAGTATTTT.

The CDR3 DNA sequence: TGTGCCAGCAGCATGCGACAGGGTGGAGAGACCCAGTACTTC. Residues: CASSMRQGGETQYF. The chain uses TRBV7-9 and TRBJ2-5; 7 nucleotides align to TRBD1. Germline V gene lookup returns CDR1 SEHNR and CDR2 FQNEAQ (reference sequence). The junction had 7 bases not matched to a gene; V was cut back by 5 bases and J by 4 bases. The CDR3 contains 14 residues.

The CDR3 coding sequence is TGTGCCAGCAGTCGCCCTGGTGGCAGGGCCTCGGGCAATGAGCAGTTCTTC. Its protein product is CASSRPGGRASGNEQFF. The chain has TRBV28 and TRBJ2-1; D is possibly TRBD1 (5 bases). This CDR3 has 17 amino acids. The germline CDR1 and CDR2 sequences are MDHEN and SYDVKM. V dropped 5 bases and J dropped 6 bases, with 23 bases sitting between them.

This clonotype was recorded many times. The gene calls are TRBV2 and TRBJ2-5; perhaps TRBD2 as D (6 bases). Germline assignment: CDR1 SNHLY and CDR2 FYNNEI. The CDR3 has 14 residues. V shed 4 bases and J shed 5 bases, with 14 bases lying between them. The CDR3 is CASSVRTTGETQYF. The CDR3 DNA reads TGTGCCAGCAGTGTTCGGACTACGGGGGAGACCCAGTACTTC.

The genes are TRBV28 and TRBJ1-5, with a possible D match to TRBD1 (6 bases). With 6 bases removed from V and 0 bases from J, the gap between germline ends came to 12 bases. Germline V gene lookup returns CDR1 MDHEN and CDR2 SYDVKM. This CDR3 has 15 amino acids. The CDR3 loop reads CASSRRTASNQPQHF. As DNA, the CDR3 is TGTGCCAGCAGCCGACGGACAGCTAGCAATCAGCCCCAGCATTTT.

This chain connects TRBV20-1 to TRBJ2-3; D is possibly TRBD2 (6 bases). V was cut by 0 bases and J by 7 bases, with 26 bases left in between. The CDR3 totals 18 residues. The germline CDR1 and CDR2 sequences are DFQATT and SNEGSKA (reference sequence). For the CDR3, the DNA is TGCAGTGCTAGAGAGGGTCGGTTTAGCGGAGGGTTATTGAATACGCAGTATTTT. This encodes CSAREGRFSGGLLNTQYF.

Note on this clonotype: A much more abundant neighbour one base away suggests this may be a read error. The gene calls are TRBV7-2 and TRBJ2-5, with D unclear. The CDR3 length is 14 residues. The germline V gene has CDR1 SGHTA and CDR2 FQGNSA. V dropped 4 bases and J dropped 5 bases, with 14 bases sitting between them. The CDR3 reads CASSSSLVSETQYF. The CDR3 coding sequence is TGTGCCAGCAGCTCATCCCTTGTGAGCGAGACCCAGTACTTC. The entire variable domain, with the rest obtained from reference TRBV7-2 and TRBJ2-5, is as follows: GAGVSQSPSNKVTEKGKDVELRCDPISGHTALYWYRQSLGQGLEFLIYFQGNSAPDKSGLPSDRFSAERTGGSVSTLTIQRTQQEDSAVYLCASSSSLVSETQYFGPGTRLLVL.

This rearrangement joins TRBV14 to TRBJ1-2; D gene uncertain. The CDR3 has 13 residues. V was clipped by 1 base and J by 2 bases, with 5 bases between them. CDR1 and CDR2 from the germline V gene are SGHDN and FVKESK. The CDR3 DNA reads TGTGCCAGCAGCCAAGCCCGGAACTATGGCTACACCTTC. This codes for CASSQARNYGYTF.

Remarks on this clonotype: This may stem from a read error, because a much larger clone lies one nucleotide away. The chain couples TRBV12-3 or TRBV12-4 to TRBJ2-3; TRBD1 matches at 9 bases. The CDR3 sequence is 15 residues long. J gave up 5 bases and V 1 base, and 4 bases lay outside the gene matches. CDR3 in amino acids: CASSLEGTGRDTQYF. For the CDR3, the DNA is TGTGCCAGCAGTTTAGAAGGGACAGGGAGAGATACGCAGTATTTT.

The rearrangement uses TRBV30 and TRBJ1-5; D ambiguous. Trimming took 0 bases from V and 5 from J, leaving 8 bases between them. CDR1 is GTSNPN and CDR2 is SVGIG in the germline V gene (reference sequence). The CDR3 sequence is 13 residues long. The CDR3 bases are TGTGCCTGGAGTGTACAGTGGGATCAGCCCCAGCATTTT. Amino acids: CAWSVQWDQPQHF. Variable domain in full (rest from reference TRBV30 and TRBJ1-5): SQTIHQWPATLVQPVGSPLSLECTVEGTSNPNLYWYRQAAGRGLQLLFYSVGIGQISSEVPQNLSASRPQDRQFILSSKKLLLSDSGFYLCAWSVQWDQPQHFGDGTRLSIL.

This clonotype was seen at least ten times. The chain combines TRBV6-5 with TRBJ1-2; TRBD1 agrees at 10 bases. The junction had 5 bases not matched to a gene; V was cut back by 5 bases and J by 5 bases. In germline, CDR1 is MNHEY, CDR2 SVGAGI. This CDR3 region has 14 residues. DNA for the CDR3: TGTGCCAGCAGTAATAGACAGGGGGCGTATGGCTACACCTTC. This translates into CASSNRQGAYGYTF.

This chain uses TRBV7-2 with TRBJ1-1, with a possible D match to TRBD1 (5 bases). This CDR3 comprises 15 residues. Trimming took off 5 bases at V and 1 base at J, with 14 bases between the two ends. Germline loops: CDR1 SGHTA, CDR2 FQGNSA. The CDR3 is CASSTSPGQNTEAFF. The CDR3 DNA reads TGTGCCAGCAGCACTAGCCCTGGACAGAACACTGAAGCTTTCTTT.

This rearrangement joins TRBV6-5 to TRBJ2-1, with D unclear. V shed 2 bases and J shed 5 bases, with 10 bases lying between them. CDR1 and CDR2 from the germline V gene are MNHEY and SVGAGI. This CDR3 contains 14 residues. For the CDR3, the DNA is TGTGCCAGCAGTTACAGGGTAGAGAACAATGAGCAGTTCTTC. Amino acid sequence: CASSYRVENNEQFF.